These 16 T cell receptor beta chains were all obtained from the same sample, sequenced in a study. TCRdb ran MiXCR on the 5' RACE reads and lists one entry per CDR3 protein. The repertoire holds 55,000 or so distinct CDR3 sequences, with less than 25% as singletons. Treg sorting used a CD4+CD25+CD127-/low gate. Material for sequencing was tumor-infiltrating Tregs sorted from the breast tumor. The origin of the receptors is a female donor with breast cancer.

This clonotype occurred many times. The rearrangement uses TRBV4-1 and TRBJ2-7; D gene uncertain. Germline V gene data show CDR1 as MGHRA and CDR2 as YSYEKL. CDR3 length: 13 residues. V shed 1 base and J shed 2 bases, with 6 bases lying between them. The CDR3 is CASSQGRTYEQYF. In nucleotides, the CDR3 is TGCGCCAGCAGCCAAGGGAGAACCTACGAGCAGTACTTC.

This clonotype has a handful of counts. The genes are TRBV24-1 and TRBJ2-5; 7 nucleotides match TRBD1. The CDR3 length is 15 residues. Germline loops: CDR1 KGHDR, CDR2 SFDVKD. The J segment lost 1 base and the V segment lost 2 bases, leaving 3 bases of the junction unmatched. For the CDR3, the DNA is TGTGCCACCAGTGATTCGACAGGGTTCCAAGAGACCCAGTACTTC. It translates to CATSDSTGFQETQYF.

This clonotype was detected a few times. The rearrangement links TRBV7-2 to TRBJ2-1; D unresolved. The germline CDR1 and CDR2 sequences are SGHTA and FQGNSA. The CDR3 covers 13 residues. V lost 1 base, J lost 6 bases, and 7 bases lay in between. The CDR3 reads CASSLGGLNEQFF. The CDR3 DNA reads as TGTGCCAGCAGCTTAGGAGGCCTCAATGAGCAGTTCTTC.

This clonotype showed up just a few times. This chain connects TRBV12-3 or TRBV12-4 to TRBJ2-1, with a possible D match to TRBD2 (6 bases). V lost 7 bases to trimming and J lost 6 bases, with 16 bases between them. The CDR3 sequence is 14 residues long. Here the CDR3 DNA reads TGTGCCAGCAACCTAGCGTCGAATATCAATGAGCAGTTCTTC. Translation gives CASNLASNINEQFF.

This clonotype was found many times. The chain joins TRBV13 to TRBJ2-5; D gene uncertain. The germline V and J ends were trimmed by 5 bases and 7 bases, with 11 bases remaining between them. The CDR3 sequence is 12 residues long. Germline CDR1 PRHDT, CDR2 FYEKMQ (reference sequence). Here the CDR3 reads CASSPPVGTQYF. CDR3 sequence (DNA): TGTGCCAGCAGCCCCCCGGTTGGGACCCAGTACTTC.

With respect to this clonotype: A much larger clone lies one base from this, so it may be a read error. The chain couples TRBV12-3 or TRBV12-4 to TRBJ2-3; TRBD2 agrees at 8 bases. The ends lost 8 bases at V and 10 bases at J; junction bases unmatched: 14. The CDR3 covers 14 residues. This CDR3 reads CASGRSVGRDAQYF. The CDR3 nucleotides read TGTGCCAGCGGCCGGAGTGTCGGGAGGGATGCGCAGTATTTT.

V usage is TRBV12-3 or TRBV12-4 and J usage is TRBJ1-1; 11 nucleotides align to TRBD1. The CDR3 covers 16 residues. Germline trimming cut 5 bases from V and 5 bases from J; bases unmatched to any gene: 10. CDR3 DNA sequence: TGTGCCAGCAGTCCACGGGACAGGGGGTTCCGGACTGAAGCTTTCTTT. Residues: CASSPRDRGFRTEAFF.

This clonotype was recorded a few times. The chain combines TRBV7-8 with TRBJ2-1; D uncertain. Germline-derived CDR1 and CDR2 are SGHVS and FQNEAQ. The CDR3 has 15 residues. Trimming took 3 bases from V and 6 from J, leaving 15 bases between them. The CDR3 region has the DNA TGTGCCAGCAGCTTTCCTGCAATAGTGGGCAATGAGCAGTTCTTC. Translation: CASSFPAIVGNEQFF.

In regard to this clonotype: This may be a read error, as it is one base from a much larger clone. The rearrangement joins TRBV10-2 to TRBJ2-2; 8 bases fit TRBD1. Germline V gene sequence: CDR1 WSHSY, CDR2 SAAADI. This CDR3 is 13 amino acids long. Trimming cost V 4 bases and J 8 bases; bases outside gene matches: 3. The CDR3: CASSGQGRGELFF. In DNA, the CDR3 is TGCGCCAGCAGTGGACAGGGGCGGGGGGAGCTGTTTTTT.

Details on this clonotype: A clone one base away is much larger, so this may be a read error. The chain joins TRBV24-1 to TRBJ1-2; the match to TRBD1 covers 9 bases. CDR1 and CDR2 (germline): KGHDR, SFDVKD. This CDR3 has 13 residues. V was clipped by 10 bases and J by 10 bases; unmatched bases: 12. CDR3 amino acids: CATGQGQGDDYTF. The CDR3 coding sequence is TGTGCCACGGGACAGGGACAGGGCGATGACTACACCTTC.

V gene TRBV7-9 combines with J gene TRBJ1-1; perhaps TRBD1 as D (5 bases). CDR3 length equals 14 residues. V lost 2 bases, J lost 11 bases, and 18 bases lay in between. Germline CDR1 is SEHNR and CDR2 is FQNEAQ (reference sequence). CDR3 sequence (DNA): TGTGCCAGCAGCTTATCCCCTAGGGACGGGCGGGCTTTCTTT. It codes for CASSLSPRDGRAFF.

This chain links TRBV6-6 with TRBJ2-3; D possibly corresponds to TRBD2 (5 bases). Germline assignment: CDR1 MNHNY and CDR2 SVGAGI (reference sequence). Trimming removed 6 bases at V and 2 bases at J, with 15 bases between. This CDR3 spans 15 amino acids. The chain's CDR3 is CASSSGLRVTDTQYF. The CDR3 nucleotides are TGTGCCAGCAGCTCTGGACTGAGGGTCACAGATACGCAGTATTTT.

A few counts support this clonotype. This clone may be a read error of a much larger clone one base away. The CDR3 nucleotides are TGTGCCAGCAGTCCCCAACAGGGGTTCACAGATACGCAGTGTTTT. Residues: CASSPQQGFTDTQCF. J is TRBJ2-3 and V is TRBV12-3 or TRBV12-4; the match to TRBD1 covers 7 bases. CDR3 size: 15 residues.

This clonotype was recorded a few times. The chain links TRBV7-9 to TRBJ1-1, with 10 bases identical to TRBD1. The trim removed 1 base at V and 5 bases at J, leaving 10 bases unmatched. The CDR3 length is 17 residues. Germline CDR1 and CDR2: SEHNR and FQNEAQ (reference sequence). The CDR3 DNA is TGTGCCAGCAGCTTAGGGGGACAGGGGTCGAACAAGACTGAAGCTTTCTTT. It encodes CASSLGGQGSNKTEAFF.

This clonotype has a handful of counts. The chain links TRBV11-3 to TRBJ1-2; possibly TRBD1 for D (6 bases). V lost 6 bases and J 8 bases, leaving 22 bases between the germline ends. Germline values: CDR1 SGHNT, CDR2 YENEEA. This CDR3 region has 15 residues. The CDR3 is CASRPARGASRGYTF. CDR3 sequence (DNA): TGTGCCAGCAGACCCGCCCGGGGGGCCTCTAGGGGCTACACCTTC.

A few counts support this clonotype. V is TRBV11-3 and J is TRBJ2-5; D gene unclear. Per germline, CDR1 SGHNT and CDR2 YENEEA. This CDR3 has 15 amino acids. The V end lost 4 bases, the J end lost 5 bases, and 17 bases lay between the germline ends. The CDR3 region is CASSSRARLGETQYF. The CDR3 bases are TGTGCCAGCAGCTCCAGAGCACGCCTGGGGGAGACCCAGTACTTC.